Listed below are T cell receptor beta chains from one sample, sequenced in a study of blood T cell repertoires in COVID-19. TCRdb keeps only in-frame clones here, not all; method: immunoSEQ multiplex PCR. This sample has 410,000 or so clones, with approximately 90% found just once. The sequenced sample was peripheral blood. The receptors shown here come from a young woman with active or convalescent COVID-19. CDR3s include the opening cysteine and the closing phenylalanine or tryptophan. The D gene is left open where the match is weak. Expanded clones get a size class; other rows say once, few or many, or leave the size out.

V: TRBV5-6; D: TRBD2; J: TRBJ2-7; size: once; CDR3: CASSHTAGGLSSYEQYF; DNA: TGTGCCAGCAGCCACACGGCGGGAGGGTTGAGCTCCTACGAGCAGTACTTC
V: TRBV5-1; D: NA; J: TRBJ1-6; size: NA; CDR3: CASSPGQSSYNSPLHF; DNA: TGCGCCAGCAGCCCGGGACAAAGCTCCTATAATTCACCCCTCCACTTT
V: TRBV5-3; D: TRBD1; J: TRBJ2-7; size: NA; CDR3: CARSSHFTGGVYEQYF; DNA: TGTGCCAGAAGCTCCCATTTCACAGGGGGCGTCTACGAGCAGTACTTC
V: TRBV18; D: NA; J: TRBJ1-2; size: NA; CDR3: CASSPRQVNYGYTF; DNA: TGTGCCAGCTCACCCAGACAGGTTAACTATGGCTACACCTTC
V: TRBV6-5; D: NA; J: TRBJ2-7; size: NA; CDR3: CASSYSRGYEQYF; DNA: TGTGCCAGCAGTTACTCCAGAGGCTACGAGCAGTACTTC
V: TRBV7-8; D: TRBD2; J: TRBJ2-1; size: NA; CDR3: CASSPRFSGEYNEQFF; DNA: TGTGCCAGCAGCCCACGCTTTAGCGGGGAATACAATGAGCAGTTCTTC
V: TRBV11-2; D: NA; J: TRBJ1-1; size: NA; CDR3: CASSQARRANTEAFF; DNA: TGTGCCAGCAGCCAGGCACGGCGGGCAAACACTGAAGCTTTCTTT
V: TRBV7-9; D: NA; J: TRBJ1-5; size: NA; CDR3: CASSLQDQPQHF; DNA: TGTGCCAGCAGCTTACAGGATCAGCCCCAGCATTTT
V: TRBV7-2; D: NA; J: TRBJ1-5; size: few; CDR3: CASSLRRQRPQHF; DNA: TGTGCCAGCAGCTTAAGACGGCAGCGGCCCCAGCATTTT
V: TRBV7-8; D: TRBD2; J: TRBJ2-3; size: NA; CDR3: CASSISGVADTQYF; DNA: TGTGCCAGCAGCATAAGCGGGGTAGCAGATACGCAGTATTTT
V: TRBV15; D: NA; J: TRBJ1-2; size: once; CDR3: CATRLQGLISAGYTF; DNA: TGTGCCACCAGACTCCAGGGGTTAATTTCCGCCGGCTACACCTTC
V: TRBV6-5; D: TRBD1; J: TRBJ1-5; size: NA; CDR3: CASSRQGRQPQHF; DNA: TGTGCCAGCAGCCGACAGGGGAGGCAGCCCCAGCATTTT
V: TRBV5-6; D: NA; J: TRBJ2-7; size: NA; CDR3: CASSLIHTPSAEQYF; DNA: TGTGCCAGCAGCTTGATACATACCCCCTCTGCCGAGCAGTACTTC
V: TRBV30; D: TRBD2; J: TRBJ2-2; size: NA; CDR3: CAWSAPSSGSTGELFF; DNA: TGTGCCTGGAGTGCTCCTTCTAGCGGGAGCACCGGGGAGCTGTTTTTT
V: TRBV4-1; D: TRBD2; J: TRBJ2-3; size: NA; CDR3: CASSLTGTSGSTDTQYF; DNA: TGCGCCAGCAGTTTAACCGGGACTAGCGGAAGCACAGATACGCAGTATTTT
V: TRBV18; D: TRBD1; J: TRBJ1-2; size: NA; CDR3: CASSPGQGDYGYTF; DNA: TGTGCCAGCTCCCCCGGACAGGGCGACTATGGCTACACCTTC
V: TRBV5-1; D: NA; J: TRBJ1-3; size: NA; CDR3: CASSLGEDSGNTIYF; DNA: TGCGCCAGCAGCTTGGGAGAGGACTCTGGAAACACCATATATTTT
V: TRBV19; D: NA; J: TRBJ2-1; size: NA; CDR3: CATEQGIGYNEQFF; DNA: TGTGCCACCGAACAGGGTATTGGCTACAATGAGCAGTTCTTC